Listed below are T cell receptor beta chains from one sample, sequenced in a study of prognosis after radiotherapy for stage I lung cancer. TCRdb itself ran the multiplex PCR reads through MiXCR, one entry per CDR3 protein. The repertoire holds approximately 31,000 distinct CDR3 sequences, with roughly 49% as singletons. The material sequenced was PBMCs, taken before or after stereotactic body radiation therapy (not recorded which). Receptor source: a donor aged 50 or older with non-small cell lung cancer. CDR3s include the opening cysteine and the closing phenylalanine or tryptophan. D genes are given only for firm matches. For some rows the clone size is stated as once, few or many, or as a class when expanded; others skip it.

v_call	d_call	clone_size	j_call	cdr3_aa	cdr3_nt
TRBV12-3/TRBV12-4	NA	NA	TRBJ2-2	CASRRTGTGELFF	TGTGCCAGCAGGCGAACAGGCACCGGGGAGCTGTTTTTT
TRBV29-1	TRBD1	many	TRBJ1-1	CSAGTGIIEAFF	TGCAGCGCTGGGACAGGGATTATTGAAGCTTTCTTT
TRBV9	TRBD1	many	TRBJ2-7	CASSVAPTGQDEQYF	TGTGCCAGCAGCGTAGCCCCGACAGGGCAGGACGAGCAGTACTTC
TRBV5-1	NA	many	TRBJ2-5	CASSLRPGQETQYF	TGCGCCAGCAGCTTAAGACCGGGCCAAGAGACCCAGTACTTC
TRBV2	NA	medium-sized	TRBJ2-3	CASSPQSTDTQYF	TGTGCCAGCAGCCCACAGAGCACAGATACGCAGTATTTT
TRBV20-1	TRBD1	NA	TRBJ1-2	CSALYDRGVYGYTF	TGCAGTGCTCTATATGACAGGGGGGTCTATGGCTACACCTTC
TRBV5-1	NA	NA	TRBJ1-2	CASSTGFNYGYTF	TGCGCCAGCAGCACGGGGTTCAACTATGGCTACACATTC
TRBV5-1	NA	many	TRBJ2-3	CASSLGIHKDTQYF	TGCGCCAGCAGCTTGGGGATTCACAAAGATACGCAGTATTTT
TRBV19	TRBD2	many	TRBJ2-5	CASSIGTTPETQYF	TGTGCCAGTAGTATCGGGACTACACCAGAGACCCAGTACTTC
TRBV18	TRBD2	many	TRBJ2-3	CASSPGTTRTDTQYF	TGTGCCAGCTCGCCAGGGACTACCCGCACAGATACGCAGTATTTT
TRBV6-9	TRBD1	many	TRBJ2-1	CASSYPQRGPREQFF	TGTGCCAGCAGTTACCCGCAGAGGGGGCCAAGGGAGCAGTTCTTC
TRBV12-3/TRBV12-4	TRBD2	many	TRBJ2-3	CASSLRLAETDTQYF	TGTGCCAGCAGTTTAAGACTAGCGGAAACAGATACGCAGTATTTT
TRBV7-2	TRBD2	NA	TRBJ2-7	CASSFLLAGAGEQYF	TGTGCCAGCAGCTTCCTCCTAGCGGGAGCTGGCGAGCAGTACTTC
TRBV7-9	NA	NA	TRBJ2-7	CASSLGLGRVDEQYF	TGTGCCAGCAGCTTAGGTCTGGGACGGGTCGACGAGCAGTACTTC
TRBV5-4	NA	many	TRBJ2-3	CASSLAGGSTDTQYF	TGTGCCAGCAGCTTGGCCGGCGGAAGCACAGATACGCAGTATTTT
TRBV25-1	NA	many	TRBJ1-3	CASSDLYRTGNTIYF	TGTGCCAGCAGTGACCTCTACAGGACTGGAAACACCATATATTTT
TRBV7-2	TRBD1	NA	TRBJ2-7	CASRHTGTGSYEQYF	TGTGCCAGCAGACACACCGGGACAGGGTCATACGAGCAGTACTTC
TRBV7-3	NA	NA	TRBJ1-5	CASSLLPWVGQVGSNQPQHF	TGTGCCAGCAGCTTATTGCCATGGGTAGGGCAGGTGGGGAGCAATCAGCCCCAGCATTTT
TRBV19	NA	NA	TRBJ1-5	CASRPDIDPWQPQHF	TGTGCCAGTAGGCCCGACATAGATCCTTGGCAGCCCCAGCATTTT
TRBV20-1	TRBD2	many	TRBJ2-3	CSASPLAGATDTQYF	TGCAGTGCTAGCCCCTTAGCGGGAGCCACAGATACGCAGTATTTT